The 16 T cell receptor beta chains listed next were all sequenced from one sample in a study of blood T cell repertoires in COVID-19. Sequenced by immunoSEQ multiplex PCR; TCRdb stores in-frame clones only, minus some. The table has about 300,000 clones, roughly 91% seen once. The specimen was peripheral blood. Receptors were obtained from a woman in her thirties with COVID-19, enrolled during active disease.

The gene calls are TRBV24-1 and TRBJ2-5; 11 positions agree with TRBD2. With 4 bases clipped from V and 1 base from J, the junction kept 1 base outside the gene matches. The CDR3 covers 15 residues. CDR1 and CDR2 (germline): KGHDR, SFDVKD. CDR3 sequence (DNA): TGTGCCACCAGTGAAGGGACTAGCGGCCAAGAGACCCAGTACTTC. As protein: CATSEGTSGQETQYF.

This rearrangement joins TRBV6-6 to TRBJ1-1; the D gene is possibly TRBD1 (6 bases). Germline V gives CDR1 MNHNY, CDR2 SVGAGI (reference sequence). The CDR3 covers 15 residues. Trimming took 0 bases from V and 2 from J, leaving 10 bases between them. Written as DNA, the CDR3 is TGTGCCAGCAGTTACTCTGCAGGGACAAACACTGAAGCTTTCTTT. This codes for CASSYSAGTNTEAFF.

This rearrangement joins TRBV5-1 to TRBJ2-5, with D maybe TRBD2 (7 bases). The V end was cut by 4 bases, the J end by 5 bases, with 18 bases between. From germline, CDR1 is SGHRS and CDR2 YFSETQ. This CDR3 has 15 amino acids. The CDR3 loop reads CASSVIGGPAETQYF. CDR3 coding DNA: TGCGCCAGCAGCGTGATCGGGGGGCCGGCGGAGACCCAGTACTTC.

The V and J genes are TRBV28 and TRBJ1-1; D is undetermined. The germline gives CDR1 MDHEN, CDR2 SYDVKM. V was trimmed by 3 bases and J by 1 base, leaving 9 bases between them. CDR3 length: 14 amino acids. The CDR3 protein is CASSFRQENTEAFF. CDR3 DNA sequence: TGTGCCAGCAGTTTTAGGCAGGAGAACACTGAAGCTTTCTTT.

This clone was picked up one time. The rearrangement links TRBV5-6 to TRBJ2-3, with D possibly being TRBD1 (5 bases). Trimming left V 4 bases short and J 1 base short, with 10 bases between. Germline V gene sequence: CDR1 SGHDT, CDR2 YYEEEE. The CDR3 runs to 14 residues. The CDR3 loop is CASSTWGRTDTQYF. CDR3 in DNA: TGTGCCAGCAGCACATGGGGCCGCACAGATACGCAGTATTTT.

This clone was observed a single time. This chain links TRBV2 with TRBJ1-1; D is unclear. Germline V lookup: CDR1 SNHLY, CDR2 FYNNEI. The CDR3 runs to 12 residues. V was shortened by 7 bases and J by 5 bases, with 11 bases between the two germline ends. The CDR3 spells CASIGGGTEAFF. The DNA for the CDR3 is TGTGCCAGCATCGGAGGAGGGACTGAAGCTTTCTTT.

This rearrangement joins TRBV7-9 to TRBJ1-4; 8 bases agree with TRBD1. V lost 4 bases to trimming and J lost 5 bases; unmatched junction nucleotides: 3. The CDR3 contains 14 residues. Germline-derived CDR1 and CDR2 are SEHNR and FQNEAQ (reference sequence). CDR3 DNA: TGTGCCAGCAGCTCCTGGGACAGGAATGAAAAACTGTTTTTT. It specifies CASSSWDRNEKLFF.

In this sample, this clone turned up once. The genes are TRBV3-1 (or the pseudogene TRBV3-2) and TRBJ2-6; D uncertain. Trimming took off 4 bases at V and 3 bases at J, with 7 bases between the two ends. The CDR3 covers 14 residues. Germline assignment: CDR1 LGHDT and CDR2 YNNKEL (reference sequence). The DNA of the CDR3 is TGTGCCAGCAGCCTCCAGGTTGGGGCCAACGTCCTGACTTTC. It encodes CASSLQVGANVLTF.

The chain carries TRBV28 and TRBJ1-2, with 8 nucleotides matching TRBD1. V lost 3 bases to trimming and J lost 6 bases; unmatched junction nucleotides: 15. The CDR3 contains 17 residues. Germline values: CDR1 MDHEN, CDR2 SYDVKM. The CDR3 protein is CASSFISGTGPINGYTF. Here the CDR3 DNA reads TGTGCCAGCAGTTTTATATCGGGGACAGGCCCTATCAATGGCTACACCTTC.

This clone was observed once. This rearrangement joins TRBV30 to TRBJ1-3; a weak D match, TRBD1 (5 bases). CDR3 size: 13 residues. The germline V and J ends were trimmed by 7 bases and 5 bases, with 15 bases remaining between them. The germline V gene has CDR1 GTSNPN and CDR2 SVGIG (reference sequence). The CDR3 reads CASELGPRNTIYF. The CDR3 nucleotides read TGTGCCTCGGAGTTGGGGCCCCGAAACACCATATATTTT.

The chain employs TRBV28 and TRBJ1-6; D may be TRBD1 (6 bases). The CDR3 runs to 14 residues. The germline V and J ends were trimmed by 10 bases and 6 bases, with 16 bases remaining between them. CDR1 and CDR2 from the germline V gene are MDHEN and SYDVKM. CDR3 in amino acids: CAISPGEFNSPLHF. The CDR3 DNA sequence: TGTGCCATCAGCCCAGGGGAGTTTAATTCACCCCTCCACTTT.

The V call is TRBV7-2, the J call TRBJ2-5; no firm D call. V shed 1 base and J shed 1 base, with 7 bases lying between them. Germline V gene sequence: CDR1 SGHTA, CDR2 FQGNSA. The CDR3 is 14 residues long. The CDR3 nucleotides are TGTGCCAGCAGCTTAGATGGGCCCCAAGAGACCCAGTACTTC. Translating gives CASSLDGPQETQYF.

This chain uses TRBV3-1 (or the pseudogene TRBV3-2) with TRBJ1-2; D is uncertain. Germline-derived CDR1 and CDR2 are LGHDT and YNNKEL (reference sequence). The CDR3 spans 14 residues. Trimming shortened V by 4 bases and J by 7 bases, and 16 bases separated the two germline ends. The chain's CDR3 is CASSLGARKGGYTF. In DNA form, the CDR3 reads TGTGCCAGCAGCCTAGGAGCGAGAAAAGGTGGCTACACCTTC.

The V and J genes are TRBV7-9 and TRBJ1-6; no definite D call. Deletions cut 5 bases from V and 10 bases from J, with 12 bases between. The CDR3 runs 13 residues. Germline V gene lookup returns CDR1 SEHNR and CDR2 FQNEAQ (reference sequence). In nucleotides, the CDR3 is TGTGCCAGCAGCCCTCAAGCAAACTCACCCCTCCACTTT. As protein: CASSPQANSPLHF.

The V and J genes are TRBV2 and TRBJ2-5, with 8 bases lining up with TRBD2. This CDR3 has 15 residues. The V and J ends lost 4 bases and 1 base, in that order; junction bases with no gene match: 5. Germline assignment: CDR1 SNHLY and CDR2 FYNNEI. CDR3 amino acids: CASSVLAGTQETQYF. The CDR3 bases are TGTGCCAGCAGTGTCCTAGCGGGTACCCAAGAGACCCAGTACTTC.

The J gene is TRBJ2-5, the V gene TRBV18; 8 positions agree with TRBD2. In germline, CDR1 is KGHSH, CDR2 LQKENI. The CDR3 has 16 residues. V dropped 2 bases and J dropped 3; count of bases not matched to a gene: 8. The CDR3 sequence: CASSPFTSGGKETQYF. For the CDR3, the DNA is TGTGCCAGCTCACCATTCACTAGCGGCGGGAAAGAGACCCAGTACTTC.